The 30 T cell receptor beta chains below were found in one sample sequenced in a study of cytomegalovirus exposure and HLA in healthy donors (dated by TCRdb to 2015 to 2018). Library preparation employed the immunoSEQ multiplex PCR assay. For the multiplex PCR, a mixture combining 60 forward primers for TCR Vbeta segments and 13 reverse primers for TCR Jbeta segments was used. The table comes from immuneACCESS by way of TCRdb, which keeps in-frame sequences with V and J called. Part of the clones is missing from these tables; in studies checked, under half for an unresolved V gene and the rest for unknown reasons. The sample includes approximately 200,000 clones, with 84% observed a single time. 0.26% of the sample rests with the top ten. The sample comprised PBMCs. The receptor set was obtained from a boy between 5 and 17 years old in good health and CMV-seronegative.

The CDR3 sequence: CASSFGPDRGNSPLHF. The CDR3 bases are TGCGCCAGCAGCTTTGGACCGGACAGGGGGAATTCACCCCTCCACTTT. This rearrangement joins TRBV5-1 to TRBJ1-6; the match to TRBD1 covers 10 bases. V lost 2 bases, J lost 7 bases, and 6 bases stayed unmatched. The germline gives CDR1 SGHRS, CDR2 YFSETQ. The length of the CDR3 is 16 residues.

The chain couples TRBV7-3 to TRBJ2-1; the match to TRBD2 covers 8 bases. This CDR3 spans 13 amino acids. Germline-derived CDR1 and CDR2 are SGHTA and FQGTGA. The junction had 2 bases not matched to a gene; V was cut back by 2 bases and J by 8 bases. The CDR3 bases are TGTGCCAGCAGCTTACGGGGGGGCTATGAGCAGTTCTTC. Amino acids: CASSLRGGYEQFF. The whole variable domain, remainder taken from reference TRBV7-3 and TRBJ2-1, is GAGVSQTPSNKVTEKGKYVELRCDPISGHTALYWYRQSLGQGPEFLIYFQGTGAADDSGLPNDRFFAVRPEGSVSTLKIQRTERGDSAVYLCASSLRGGYEQFFGPGTRLTVL.

J is TRBJ1-5 and V is TRBV7-8, with TRBD1 as a possible D gene (6 bases). This CDR3 comprises 14 residues. Trimming took off 5 bases at V and 4 bases at J, with 12 bases between the two ends. From germline, CDR1 is SGHVS and CDR2 FQNEAQ. The CDR3 DNA is TGTGCCAGCAGCGGACAGAGGTTAAATCAGCCCCAGCATTTT. Protein sequence: CASSGQRLNQPQHF. Based on the CDR3 plus reference TRBV7-8 and TRBJ1-5, the full variable domain is GAGVSQSPRYKVAKRGQDVALRCDPISGHVSLFWYQQALGQGPEFLTYFQNEAQLDKSGLPSDRFFAERPEGSVSTLKIQRTQQEDSAVYLCASSGQRLNQPQHFGDGTRLSIL.

The rearrangement links TRBV6-5 to TRBJ1-5; a weak D match, TRBD1 (5 bases). The CDR3 loop spans 14 amino acids. The ends were cut back, 2 bases at V and 7 bases at J, with 12 bases in the middle. Looked up from germline, CDR1 is MNHEY and CDR2 is SVGAGI. The CDR3: CASSYGRVGQPQHF. For the CDR3, the DNA is TGTGCCAGCAGTTACGGCAGGGTGGGGCAGCCCCAGCATTTT.

This chain connects TRBV29-1 to TRBJ2-7, with TRBD2 identical over 8 bases. V lost 6 bases and J lost 7; bases outside the gene matches: 11. The CDR3 has 13 residues. CDR1 is SQVTM and CDR2 is ANQGSEA in the germline V gene. The CDR3 DNA reads as TGCAGCGTGGGACTAGGCCCCCGGAGGGAGCAGTACTTC. Its translation: CSVGLGPRREQYF.

The gene calls are TRBV27 and TRBJ1-2; the match to TRBD1 covers 11 bases. The V gene's germline CDR1 is MNHEY and CDR2 SMNVEV (reference sequence). This CDR3 region has 14 residues. Trimming took 6 bases from V and 8 from J; bases not matched to a gene: 8. This chain's CDR3 is CASREDRGRFGYTF. The CDR3 nucleotides read TGTGCCAGCAGGGAGGACAGGGGGCGCTTCGGCTACACCTTC.

This chain uses TRBV7-9 with TRBJ2-1; 13 bases are shared with TRBD2. With 3 bases clipped from V and 3 bases from J, the junction kept 8 bases outside the gene matches. Per the germline V gene, CDR1 is SEHNR and CDR2 is FQNEAQ (reference sequence). The CDR3 loop spans 18 amino acids. In nucleotides, the CDR3 is TGTGCCAGCAGCTTTAGGGTCACTAGCGGGAGGGTCTACAATGAGCAGTTCTTC. Its translation: CASSFRVTSGRVYNEQFF. The whole variable domain, remainder taken from reference TRBV7-9 and TRBJ2-1, is DTGVSQNPRHKITKRGQNVTFRCDPISEHNRLYWYRQTLGQGPEFLTYFQNEAQLEKSRLLSDRFSAERPKGSFSTLEIQRTEQGDSAMYLCASSFRVTSGRVYNEQFFGPGTRLTVL.

With regard to this clone: One end of the junction does not line up with germline, which may come from a read error. The J gene is TRBJ2-7, the V gene TRBV7-9; 8 bases are shared with TRBD2. Germline lookup yields CDR1 SEHNR and CDR2 FQNEAQ (reference sequence). The CDR3 loop spans 15 amino acids. The CDR3 sequence: CSSSSPLAGSYEQYF. The CDR3 coding sequence is TGTTCCAGCAGCTCCCCGCTAGCGGGCTCCTACGAGCAGTACTTC.

Of note for this clone: This specimen includes other DNA sequences encoding the same CDR3. The V call is TRBV27, the J call TRBJ1-2; 8 positions match TRBD1. Germline V gene data show CDR1 as MNHEY and CDR2 as SMNVEV (reference sequence). Germline trimming cut 3 bases from V and 5 bases from J; bases unmatched to any gene: 2. The CDR3 sequence is 13 residues long. This CDR3 is CASSLTGDYGYTF. The CDR3 DNA follows: TGTGCCAGCAGTTTGACAGGGGATTATGGCTACACCTTC.

The chain is built from TRBV5-1 and TRBJ2-3; 12 nucleotides line up with TRBD2. Per the germline V gene, CDR1 is SGHRS and CDR2 is YFSETQ. V trimming: 5 bases; J trimming: 5 bases; junction bases outside the gene matches: 12. This CDR3 comprises 17 residues. DNA of the CDR3: TGCGCCAGCAGTCGTCCGACTAGCGGGAGAGTAGGAGATACGCAGTATTTT. Translated, it gives CASSRPTSGRVGDTQYF.

This chain connects TRBV6-1 to TRBJ1-1, with D possibly matching TRBD1 (6 bases). This CDR3 has 13 amino acids. Trimming shortened V by 2 bases and J by 6 bases, and 10 bases separated the two germline ends. Germline lookup yields CDR1 MNHNS and CDR2 SASEGT. CDR3: CASSEIRGSEAFF. CDR3 DNA: TGTGCCAGCAGTGAAATAAGGGGGTCTGAAGCTTTCTTT.

The chain is built from TRBV6-6 and TRBJ2-7; D is unclear. Germline V gene data show CDR1 as MNHNY and CDR2 as SVGAGI (reference sequence). Trimming left V 2 bases short and J 2 bases short, with 10 bases between. The CDR3 consists of 14 residues. The CDR3 here is CASSYDAETYEQYF. The CDR3 DNA is TGTGCCAGCAGTTACGACGCGGAGACCTACGAGCAGTACTTC.

This sequence joins TRBV7-6 and TRBJ1-4; 8 nucleotides agree with TRBD1. CDR3 length: 14 residues. V shed 5 bases and J 8 bases; nucleotides not matched to a gene: 7. Germline values: CDR1 SGHVS, CDR2 FNYEAQ. CDR3 amino acids: CASSLTGVGEKLFF. The CDR3 bases are TGTGCCAGCAGCCTGACAGGGGTAGGAGAAAAACTGTTTTTT.

In this sample, this clone turned up a few times. The chain couples TRBV7-9 to TRBJ2-2; tentatively, D is TRBD1 (6 bases). The CDR3 has 14 residues. V was cut by 3 bases and J by 13 bases, with 18 bases left in between. Per the germline V gene, CDR1 is SEHNR and CDR2 is FQNEAQ (reference sequence). The CDR3 DNA reads TGTGCCAGCAGCTTCGACAGGAGCCAAATTGGGCTGTTTTTT. It codes for CASSFDRSQIGLFF.

The chain combines TRBV2 with TRBJ2-7; D possibly corresponds to TRBD2 (8 bases). The CDR3 has 15 residues. Trimming shortened V by 5 bases and J by 2 bases, and 16 bases separated the two germline ends. Germline V lookup: CDR1 SNHLY, CDR2 FYNNEI. The DNA for the CDR3 is TGTGCCAGCAGTTTCGGGGGGGACAGCCCCTACGAGCAGTACTTC. Encoded protein: CASSFGGDSPYEQYF.

The chain has TRBV5-5 and TRBJ2-5; 9 bases are a match to TRBD1. Germline CDR1 SGHKS, CDR2 YYEKEE (reference sequence). CDR3 length equals 15 residues. V gave up 4 bases and J gave up 4 bases; unmatched junction bases: 8. This chain's CDR3 is CASSGQGNMGETQYF. In DNA, the CDR3 is TGTGCCAGCAGCGGACAGGGGAACATGGGAGAGACCCAGTACTTC. The full variable domain, its missing parts supplied by reference TRBV5-5 and TRBJ2-5, is DAGVTQSPTHLIKTRGQQVTLRCSPISGHKSVSWYQQVLGQGPQFIFQYYEKEERGRGNFPDRFSARQFPNYSSELNVNALLLGDSALYLCASSGQGNMGETQYFGPGTRLLVL.

The rearrangement joins TRBV2 to TRBJ1-3; a possible D gene is TRBD1 (6 bases). Trimming pared 0 bases from V and 7 bases from J, leaving 19 bases between. Germline assignment: CDR1 SNHLY and CDR2 FYNNEI. This CDR3 has 17 residues. The CDR3 DNA sequence: TGTGCCAGCAGTGAAGCGCTTCGGGGAACAGGGACGAACACCATATATTTT. Translating it yields CASSEALRGTGTNTIYF.

This clone came up a few times. The DNA for the CDR3 is TGCGCCAGCAGTGAGTCAAGAGGAAGTGGGCAGTACTTC. Protein: CASSESRGSGQYF. The chain is built from TRBV10-2 and TRBJ2-7; no reliable D call. This CDR3 region has 13 residues. From germline, CDR1 is WSHSY and CDR2 SAAADI. V was clipped by 0 bases and J by 9 bases, with 12 bases between them.

V usage is TRBV19 and J usage is TRBJ1-5; 8 bases map to TRBD1. V shed 5 bases and J 0 bases; nucleotides not matched to a gene: 9. CDR1 is LNHDA, CDR2 SQIVND, per germline (reference sequence). This CDR3 spans 17 amino acids. The CDR3 loop is CASSPGTGVPSNQPQHF. CDR3 DNA: TGTGCCAGTAGTCCCGGGACAGGCGTTCCTAGCAATCAGCCCCAGCATTTT. Drawing the rest from reference TRBV19 and TRBJ1-5, the complete variable domain is DGGITQSPKYLFRKEGQNVTLSCEQNLNHDAMYWYRQDPGQGLRLIYYSQIVNDFQKGDIAEGYSVSREKKESFPLTVTSAQKNPTAFYLCASSPGTGVPSNQPQHFGDGTRLSIL.

The chain is built from TRBV5-1 and TRBJ1-2; TRBD1 is a possible D gene (6 bases). Germline V lookup: CDR1 SGHRS, CDR2 YFSETQ. V was pared by 4 bases and J by 6 bases, with 22 bases between. CDR3 size: 16 residues. CDR3: CASSIPLTGLRNGYTF. In DNA, the CDR3 is TGCGCCAGCAGCATACCCCTGACAGGACTGCGAAATGGCTACACCTTC.

The DNA for the CDR3 is TGCAGCGCTATGACAGTCTACGAGCAGTACTTC. Translated: CSAMTVYEQYF. The chain links TRBV29-1 to TRBJ2-7; tentatively, D is TRBD1 (5 bases). CDR3 size: 11 residues. CDR1 is SQVTM and CDR2 is ANQGSEA in the germline V gene. V was clipped by 7 bases and J by 3 bases, with 10 bases between them.

This clone was seen a single time. The V call is TRBV19, the J call TRBJ1-1, with TRBD1 identical over 8 bases. The junction had 7 bases not matched to a gene; V was cut back by 9 bases and J by 4 bases. The CDR3 has 13 amino acids. Germline loops: CDR1 LNHDA, CDR2 SQIVND (reference sequence). The CDR3 protein is CASMTGVGTEAFF. CDR3 DNA sequence: TGTGCCAGCATGACAGGGGTGGGCACTGAAGCTTTCTTT.

V gene TRBV5-6 combines with J gene TRBJ1-2, with D maybe TRBD1 (6 bases). The CDR3 is 16 amino acids. Between the trimmed V and J ends, which lost 2 bases and 2 bases, there was a span of 16 bases. Germline CDR1 reads SGHDT; CDR2 reads YYEEEE. The CDR3 here is CASSLGGGKRNYGYTF. The DNA for the CDR3 is TGTGCCAGCAGCTTAGGGGGGGGCAAACGAAACTATGGCTACACCTTC.

The chain recombines TRBV2 with TRBJ2-2, with TRBD1 matching 10 bases. This CDR3 is 15 amino acids long. The germline V gene encodes CDR1 SNHLY and CDR2 FYNNEI. J was trimmed by 5 bases and V by 7 bases; bases with no gene match: 7. This chain's CDR3 is CASNGDRGITGELFF. The CDR3 DNA sequence: TGTGCCAGCAATGGGGACAGGGGTATTACCGGGGAGCTGTTTTTT.

J is TRBJ2-7 and V is TRBV5-1; tentatively, D is TRBD1 (6 bases). V was shortened by 0 bases and J by 6 bases, with 16 bases between the two germline ends. CDR1 and CDR2 (germline): SGHRS, YFSETQ. This CDR3 spans 15 amino acids. The CDR3 protein is CASSLASGATREQYF. DNA for the CDR3: TGCGCCAGCAGCTTGGCCTCAGGGGCTACGCGCGAGCAGTACTTC. Combining the CDR3 with reference TRBV5-1 and TRBJ2-7 gives the whole variable domain KAGVTQTPRYLIKTRGQQVTLSCSPISGHRSVSWYQQTPGQGLQFLFEYFSETQRNKGNFPGRFSGRQFSNSRSEMNVSTLELGDSALYLCASSLASGATREQYFGPGTRLTVT.

In this sample, this clone turned up a few times. CDR3 sequence: CASEDSRMYTGELFF. CDR3 bases: TGTGCCAGCGAGGACAGTCGGATGTACACCGGGGAGCTGTTTTTT. The V and J genes are TRBV2 and TRBJ2-2; TRBD1 is a possible D gene (6 bases). CDR1 is SNHLY and CDR2 is FYNNEI in the germline V gene. The CDR3 is 15 amino acids. V shed 8 bases and J shed 3 bases, with 16 bases lying between them.

The rearrangement links TRBV19 to TRBJ1-1, with a weak D call TRBD1 (5 bases). Germline CDR1 is LNHDA and CDR2 is SQIVND (reference sequence). The CDR3 length is 13 residues. V shed 11 bases and J shed 0 bases, with 13 bases lying between them. The CDR3 spells CALGPALNTEAFF. The CDR3 coding sequence is TGTGCCTTGGGGCCAGCCTTGAACACTGAAGCTTTCTTT. Combining the CDR3 with reference TRBV19 and TRBJ1-1 gives the whole variable domain DGGITQSPKYLFRKEGQNVTLSCEQNLNHDAMYWYRQDPGQGLRLIYYSQIVNDFQKGDIAEGYSVSREKKESFPLTVTSAQKNPTAFYLCALGPALNTEAFFGQGTRLTVV.

The gene calls are TRBV27 and TRBJ2-7, with 8 positions matching TRBD1. The V and J ends lost 7 bases and 5 bases, in that order; junction bases with no gene match: 13. Germline CDR1 and CDR2: MNHEY and SMNVEV (reference sequence). The CDR3 loop spans 15 amino acids. The CDR3 DNA follows: TGTGCCAGCACCAAACTAGGACAGGGAGAGGACGAGCAGTACTTC. Amino acid sequence: CASTKLGQGEDEQYF.

This clone showed up just a few times. One junction end does not reproduce the germline sequence, and a read error may be involved. This chain joins TRBV7-7 and TRBJ2-2; tentative D call: TRBD2 (5 bases). The CDR3 has 16 amino acids. Germline V gives CDR1 SSHAT, CDR2 FNYEAQ (reference sequence). The CDR3 nucleotides are TGTGCTAGCAGCTTAGAACAAGGAGAGGGTACCGGGGAGCTGTTTTTT. The encoded protein is CASSLEQGEGTGELFF.

In this sample, this clone turned up a few times. The V call is TRBV9, the J call TRBJ1-2, with a possible D match to TRBD1 (6 bases). V was trimmed by 1 base and J by 4 bases, leaving 11 bases between them. Germline CDR1 reads SGDLS; CDR2 reads YYNGEE. This CDR3 comprises 14 residues. CDR3 nucleotide sequence: TGTGCCAGCAGCGTACCTGGACAGCCCTATGGCTACACCTTC. Protein: CASSVPGQPYGYTF.